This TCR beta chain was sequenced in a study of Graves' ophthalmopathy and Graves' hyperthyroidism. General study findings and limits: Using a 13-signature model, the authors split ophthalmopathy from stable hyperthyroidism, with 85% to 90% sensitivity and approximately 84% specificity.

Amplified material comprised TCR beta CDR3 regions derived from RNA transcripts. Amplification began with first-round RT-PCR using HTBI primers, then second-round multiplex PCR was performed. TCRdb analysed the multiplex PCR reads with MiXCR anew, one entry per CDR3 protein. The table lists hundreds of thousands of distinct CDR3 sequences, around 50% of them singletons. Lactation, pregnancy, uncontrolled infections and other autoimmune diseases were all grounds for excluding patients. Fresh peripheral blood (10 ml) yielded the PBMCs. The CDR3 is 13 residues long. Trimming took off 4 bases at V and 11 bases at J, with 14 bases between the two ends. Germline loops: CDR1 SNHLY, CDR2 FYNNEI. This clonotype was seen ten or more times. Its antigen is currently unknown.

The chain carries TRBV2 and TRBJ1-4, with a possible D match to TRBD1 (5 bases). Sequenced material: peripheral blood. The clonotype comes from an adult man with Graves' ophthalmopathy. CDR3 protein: CASSGPQEEKLFF. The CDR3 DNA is TGTGCCAGCAGTGGACCACAGGAGGAGAAACTGTTTTTT.